What follows is one TCR beta chain and its context. The data originate from a study of blood T cell repertoires in COVID-19. At the level of the study: Spain, Italy and the United States supplied samples that represented acute and convalescent COVID-19.

TCRdb's copy holds only in-frame clones and misses some; the assay was immunoSEQ multiplex PCR. The sample has over 250,000 clones; 90% are singletons. V dropped 2 bases and J dropped 3 bases, with 8 bases sitting between them. This CDR3 has 14 amino acids. Germline V lookup: CDR1 LNHNV, CDR2 YYDKDF (reference sequence). The TCR sequence derives from a woman between 45 and 60 years old with COVID-19, enrolled during active disease. This chain uses TRBV15 with TRBJ2-1; no clear D. Sequences were obtained from peripheral blood. The CDR3 DNA reads as TGTGCCACCAGCAGAATAAATAGCTACAATGAGCAGTTCTTC. It is translated as CATSRINSYNEQFF.